The rows below give T cell receptor beta chains drawn from one sample of a study of T cells after yellow fever vaccination. A single record per CDR3 protein comes from TCRdb applying MiXCR to the 5' RACE reads. The top ten clones hold 2.5% to 4% of a sample with just over 250,000 distinct CDR3 sequences, over 4.5% of them seen once. This material consisted of CD4+ T cells sorted from PBMCs, taken on the day of the yellow fever booster vaccination. The receptors come from a man aged 18 to 29 who received the YFV17D yellow fever vaccine. The CDR3 runs from the conserved cysteine through the conserved F or W. D genes are given only for firm matches. Size values are once, few and many counts, or a class for expanded clones, and some rows have none.

j_gene: TRBJ1-5
v_gene: TRBV5-6
abundance: .
d_gene: .
CDR3aa: CASSFGQVPWFF
CDR3nt: TGTGCCAGCAGCTTCGGGCAGGTCCCCTGGTTTTTT

j_gene: TRBJ1-1
v_gene: TRBV10-3
abundance: many
d_gene: .
CDR3aa: CAISVIGGAREAFF
CDR3nt: TGTGCCATCAGTGTGATAGGCGGCGCCCGGGAAGCTTTCTTT

j_gene: TRBJ2-7
v_gene: TRBV20-1
abundance: few
d_gene: .
CDR3aa: CSARPLYEQYF
CDR3nt: TGCAGTGCTAGGCCCTTGTACGAGCAGTACTTC

j_gene: TRBJ1-1
v_gene: TRBV3-1
abundance: few
d_gene: .
CDR3aa: CASSPRGQGEAFF
CDR3nt: TGTGCCAGCAGCCCGCGTGGGCAAGGGGAAGCTTTCTTT

j_gene: TRBJ2-5
v_gene: TRBV5-4
abundance: few
d_gene: .
CDR3aa: CASSLGMETQYF
CDR3nt: TGTGCCAGCAGCTTGGGTATGGAGACCCAGTACTTC

j_gene: TRBJ2-1
v_gene: TRBV19
abundance: .
d_gene: TRBD1
CDR3aa: CASSPGQVGQFF
CDR3nt: TGTGCCAGTAGTCCCGGACAGGTCGGGCAGTTCTTC

j_gene: TRBJ2-5
v_gene: TRBV4-1
abundance: few
d_gene: .
CDR3aa: CASSQGAGGLSGTQYF
CDR3nt: TGCGCCAGCAGCCAAGGGGCGGGTGGACTGTCCGGGACCCAGTACTTC

j_gene: TRBJ2-1
v_gene: TRBV19
abundance: .
d_gene: TRBD2
CDR3aa: CASSISGLAGSNEQFF
CDR3nt: TGTGCCAGTAGTATTTCGGGACTAGCGGGGAGCAATGAGCAGTTCTTC

j_gene: TRBJ2-5
v_gene: TRBV5-5
abundance: .
d_gene: TRBD1
CDR3aa: CASSWGQSPWILETQYF
CDR3nt: TGTGCCAGCAGCTGGGGACAGTCACCCTGGATCCTAGAGACCCAGTACTTC

j_gene: TRBJ1-1
v_gene: TRBV7-3
abundance: many
d_gene: .
CDR3aa: CASSRQVNTEAFF
CDR3nt: TGTGCCAGCAGCCGACAGGTTAACACTGAAGCTTTCTTT

j_gene: TRBJ2-4
v_gene: TRBV6-5
abundance: few
d_gene: TRBD2
CDR3aa: CASSYSPPGGTGIQYF
CDR3nt: TGTGCCAGCAGTTACTCACCTCCGGGGGGAACGGGCATTCAGTACTTC

j_gene: TRBJ1-2
v_gene: TRBV6-1
abundance: few
d_gene: .
CDR3aa: CASSEAGPSNYGYTF
CDR3nt: TGTGCCAGCAGTGAAGCTGGACCTTCTAACTATGGCTACACCTTC

j_gene: TRBJ2-1
v_gene: TRBV7-2
abundance: few
d_gene: TRBD2
CDR3aa: CASSNLAGVYNEQFF
CDR3nt: TGTGCCAGCAGCAATCTAGCGGGGGTCTACAATGAGCAGTTCTTC

j_gene: TRBJ2-7
v_gene: TRBV5-4
abundance: once
d_gene: .
CDR3aa: CASSLKADAYEQYF
CDR3nt: TGTGCCAGCAGCTTGAAGGCGGACGCCTACGAGCAGTACTTC

j_gene: TRBJ2-5
v_gene: TRBV10-2
abundance: .
d_gene: TRBD1
CDR3aa: CASRTNRGRETQYF
CDR3nt: TGCGCCAGCAGGACGAACAGGGGCCGGGAGACCCAGTACTTC

j_gene: TRBJ1-1
v_gene: TRBV7-2
abundance: few
d_gene: .
CDR3aa: CASSLEYGVNTEAFF
CDR3nt: TGTGCCAGCAGCTTAGAATACGGGGTGAACACTGAAGCTTTCTTT

j_gene: TRBJ1-6
v_gene: TRBV20-1
abundance: few
d_gene: .
CDR3aa: CSASGGSYNSPLHF
CDR3nt: TGCAGTGCTAGTGGGGGCTCCTATAATTCACCCCTCCACTTT

j_gene: TRBJ1-1
v_gene: TRBV9
abundance: many
d_gene: .
CDR3aa: CASSVRTGNTEAFF
CDR3nt: TGTGCCAGCAGCGTACGGACGGGGAACACTGAAGCTTTCTTT

j_gene: TRBJ2-7
v_gene: TRBV7-9
abundance: .
d_gene: TRBD1
CDR3aa: CASRPGTGSYEQYF
CDR3nt: TGTGCCAGCAGACCCGGGACAGGGTCCTACGAGCAGTACTTC

j_gene: TRBJ2-5
v_gene: TRBV20-1
abundance: .
d_gene: TRBD2
CDR3aa: CSARASGGHQETQYF
CDR3nt: TGCAGTGCTAGAGCTAGCGGGGGCCACCAAGAGACCCAGTACTTC

j_gene: TRBJ1-3
v_gene: TRBV20-1
abundance: .
d_gene: TRBD1
CDR3aa: CSAKLGQGYTIYF
CDR3nt: TGCAGTGCCAAGTTAGGACAGGGGTACACCATATATTTT

j_gene: TRBJ2-5
v_gene: TRBV7-2
abundance: many
d_gene: TRBD2
CDR3aa: CASTKRGVETQYF
CDR3nt: TGTGCCAGCACCAAGCGGGGCGTGGAGACCCAGTACTTC

j_gene: TRBJ1-4
v_gene: TRBV7-2
abundance: many
d_gene: TRBD1
CDR3aa: CASSLVGDRRGKLFF
CDR3nt: TGTGCCAGCAGCTTAGTCGGGGACAGGCGCGGAAAACTGTTTTTT

j_gene: TRBJ1-5
v_gene: TRBV6-2/TRBV6-3
abundance: .
d_gene: TRBD1
CDR3aa: CASRRDRASNQPQHF
CDR3nt: TGTGCCAGCAGAAGGGACAGGGCTAGCAATCAGCCCCAGCATTTT

j_gene: TRBJ2-3
v_gene: TRBV12-3/TRBV12-4
abundance: many
d_gene: .
CDR3aa: CASSLRDTYSTDTQYF
CDR3nt: TGTGCCAGCAGTCTCCGGGACACCTATAGCACAGATACGCAGTATTTT

j_gene: TRBJ2-3
v_gene: TRBV5-1
abundance: many
d_gene: .
CDR3aa: CASSVTGRTDTQYF
CDR3nt: TGCGCCAGCAGCGTTACAGGGCGCACAGATACGCAGTATTTT

j_gene: TRBJ1-1
v_gene: TRBV3-1
abundance: many
d_gene: .
CDR3aa: CASSQGWLRKNTEAFF
CDR3nt: TGTGCCAGCAGCCAAGGGTGGCTCAGGAAGAACACTGAAGCTTTCTTT

j_gene: TRBJ1-4
v_gene: TRBV7-3
abundance: few
d_gene: .
CDR3aa: CASSPGGGQNEKLFF
CDR3nt: TGTGCCAGCAGCCCCGGGGGGGGCCAGAATGAAAAACTGTTTTTT

j_gene: TRBJ2-3
v_gene: TRBV20-1
abundance: many
d_gene: TRBD1
CDR3aa: CSAGRDRDTDTQYF
CDR3nt: TGCAGTGCTGGCCGGGACAGGGACACAGATACGCAGTATTTT

j_gene: TRBJ2-3
v_gene: TRBV5-1
abundance: many
d_gene: TRBD1
CDR3aa: CASSLRTGWTDTQYF
CDR3nt: TGCGCCAGCAGCTTAAGGACAGGGTGGACAGATACGCAGTATTTT

j_gene: TRBJ1-2
v_gene: TRBV18
abundance: few
d_gene: .
CDR3aa: CASSTGGPGYTF
CDR3nt: TGTGCCAGCTCAACGGGGGGCCCTGGCTACACCTTC

j_gene: TRBJ2-1
v_gene: TRBV7-2
abundance: .
d_gene: TRBD1
CDR3aa: CASSFDRGGYNEQFF
CDR3nt: TGTGCCAGCAGCTTCGACAGGGGGGGCTACAATGAGCAGTTCTTC

j_gene: TRBJ2-5
v_gene: TRBV28
abundance: .
d_gene: .
CDR3aa: CASSSRDNQETQYF
CDR3nt: TGTGCCAGCAGTTCCCGGGACAACCAAGAGACCCAGTACTTC

j_gene: TRBJ1-2
v_gene: TRBV20-1
abundance: .
d_gene: TRBD1
CDR3aa: CSASRQGVYGYTF
CDR3nt: TGCAGTGCTTCCAGACAGGGAGTCTATGGCTACACCTTC

j_gene: TRBJ1-6
v_gene: TRBV30
abundance: few
d_gene: .
CDR3aa: CAWAPGGLVNSPLHF
CDR3nt: TGTGCCTGGGCCCCAGGAGGGCTCGTTAATTCACCCCTCCACTTT

j_gene: TRBJ1-5
v_gene: TRBV7-7
abundance: .
d_gene: TRBD1
CDR3aa: CASSTTGEGGQPQHF
CDR3nt: TGTGCTAGCAGCACGACAGGGGAAGGGGGTCAGCCCCAGCATTTT

j_gene: TRBJ1-5
v_gene: TRBV25-1
abundance: many
d_gene: .
CDR3aa: CASSAAANQPQHF
CDR3nt: TGTGCCAGCAGTGCGGCAGCCAATCAGCCCCAGCATTTT

j_gene: TRBJ2-5
v_gene: TRBV7-8
abundance: many
d_gene: TRBD1
CDR3aa: CASSTIRTGEETQYF
CDR3nt: TGTGCCAGCAGCACCATACGGACAGGGGAAGAGACCCAGTACTTC

j_gene: TRBJ1-1
v_gene: TRBV29-1
abundance: many
d_gene: TRBD1
CDR3aa: CSVALTGGNTEAFF
CDR3nt: TGCAGCGTTGCCTTGACAGGGGGGAACACTGAAGCTTTCTTT

j_gene: TRBJ1-1
v_gene: TRBV6-5
abundance: few
d_gene: .
CDR3aa: CASSYSGERDTEAFF
CDR3nt: TGTGCCAGCAGTTACTCGGGGGAAAGAGATACTGAAGCTTTCTTT

j_gene: TRBJ1-2
v_gene: TRBV5-1
abundance: many
d_gene: TRBD1
CDR3aa: CASRGQEANYGYTF
CDR3nt: TGCGCCAGCAGAGGACAGGAAGCTAACTATGGCTACACCTTC

j_gene: TRBJ2-3
v_gene: TRBV30
abundance: many
d_gene: TRBD2
CDR3aa: CAWSVWAGGSTDTQYF
CDR3nt: TGTGCCTGGAGTGTGTGGGCGGGGGGGAGCACAGATACGCAGTATTTT

j_gene: TRBJ1-1
v_gene: TRBV9
abundance: few
d_gene: .
CDR3aa: CASSETFGGAEAFF
CDR3nt: TGTGCCAGCAGCGAGACCTTTGGTGGCGCTGAAGCTTTCTTT

j_gene: TRBJ2-3
v_gene: TRBV18
abundance: .
d_gene: .
CDR3aa: CASSPRYSTDTQYF
CDR3nt: TGTGCCAGCTCACCACGCTACAGCACAGATACGCAGTATTTT

j_gene: TRBJ1-5
v_gene: TRBV27
abundance: many
d_gene: TRBD1
CDR3aa: CASSPRDRDSNQPQHF
CDR3nt: TGTGCCAGCAGTCCTCGGGACAGGGATAGCAATCAGCCCCAGCATTTT

j_gene: TRBJ2-2
v_gene: TRBV12-3/TRBV12-4
abundance: many
d_gene: .
CDR3aa: CASSSQGTGELFF
CDR3nt: TGTGCCAGCAGCTCCCAGGGTACCGGGGAGCTGTTTTTT

j_gene: TRBJ2-3
v_gene: TRBV5-4
abundance: many
d_gene: TRBD2
CDR3aa: CASSLALTGLARGPDTQYF
CDR3nt: TGTGCCAGCAGCTTGGCCTTGACGGGACTAGCGAGGGGGCCAGATACGCAGTATTTT

j_gene: TRBJ1-1
v_gene: TRBV10-3
abundance: .
d_gene: TRBD1
CDR3aa: CAIRGQEGAFF
CDR3nt: TGTGCCATCCGGGGACAGGAAGGAGCTTTCTTT

j_gene: TRBJ1-1
v_gene: TRBV18
abundance: few
d_gene: .
CDR3aa: CASSPLGVGTEAFF
CDR3nt: TGTGCCAGCTCACCACTAGGGGTGGGCACTGAAGCTTTCTTT

j_gene: TRBJ2-3
v_gene: TRBV5-1
abundance: many
d_gene: .
CDR3aa: CASSLARDTQYF
CDR3nt: TGCGCCAGCAGCTTGGCCAGAGATACGCAGTATTTT

j_gene: TRBJ2-1
v_gene: TRBV27
abundance: .
d_gene: .
CDR3aa: CASSQGSRVNEQFF
CDR3nt: TGTGCCAGCAGTCAGGGGAGTAGAGTCAATGAGCAGTTCTTC

j_gene: TRBJ2-3
v_gene: TRBV5-6
abundance: many
d_gene: .
CDR3aa: CASSLDLPGGRDTQYF
CDR3nt: TGTGCCAGCAGCTTGGATCTTCCGGGGGGCAGGGATACGCAGTATTTT

j_gene: TRBJ2-3
v_gene: TRBV5-6
abundance: many
d_gene: TRBD2
CDR3aa: CASSLARLAGEPSTDTQYF
CDR3nt: TGTGCCAGCAGCTTGGCGCGGCTAGCGGGGGAACCTAGCACAGATACGCAGTATTTT

j_gene: TRBJ1-2
v_gene: TRBV9
abundance: many
d_gene: TRBD1
CDR3aa: CASSDRGAYGYTF
CDR3nt: TGTGCCAGCAGCGACAGGGGAGCGTATGGCTACACCTTC

j_gene: TRBJ1-2
v_gene: TRBV18
abundance: .
d_gene: TRBD1
CDR3aa: CASSPDRAHGYTF
CDR3nt: TGTGCCAGCTCACCGGACAGGGCACATGGCTACACCTTC

j_gene: TRBJ1-4
v_gene: TRBV5-1
abundance: .
d_gene: .
CDR3aa: CASSLLRGGEKLFF
CDR3nt: TGCGCCAGCAGCTTGTTACGAGGCGGGGAAAAACTGTTTTTT

j_gene: TRBJ2-7
v_gene: TRBV7-2
abundance: .
d_gene: TRBD2
CDR3aa: CASSSGLEMGEQYF
CDR3nt: TGTGCCAGCAGCTCCGGACTAGAAATGGGCGAGCAGTACTTC

j_gene: TRBJ1-2
v_gene: TRBV6-5
abundance: .
d_gene: .
CDR3aa: CASSRTGIDGYTF
CDR3nt: TGTGCCAGCAGCAGAACAGGGATTGATGGCTACACCTTC

j_gene: TRBJ1-2
v_gene: TRBV27
abundance: .
d_gene: TRBD1
CDR3aa: CASSVQGAFGYGYTF
CDR3nt: TGTGCCAGCAGTGTACAGGGGGCGTTCGGCTATGGCTACACCTTC

j_gene: TRBJ2-1
v_gene: TRBV11-2
abundance: few
d_gene: .
CDR3aa: CASRYGSYNEQFF
CDR3nt: TGTGCCAGCAGGTACGGATCCTACAATGAGCAGTTCTTC